This T cell receptor beta chain was retrieved from a study of Graves' ophthalmopathy and Graves' hyperthyroidism. The study's findings and limits: A 13-signature model separated ophthalmopathy from stable hyperthyroidism, reaching around 88% sensitivity and 80% to 83% specificity cross-validated.

Amplification targeted the TCR beta CDR3 regions, with RNA transcripts as the source material. RT-PCR with HTBI primers came first, then second-round multiplex PCR. TCRdb reprocessed the multiplex PCR reads with MiXCR, giving one entry per CDR3 protein. The data hold under 350,000 distinct CDR3 sequences, with 17% observed a single time. This clonotype was recorded at least ten times. Its antigen is not known. In germline, CDR1 is KGHSH, CDR2 LQKENI. V was shortened by 5 bases and J by 0 bases, with 7 bases between the two germline ends. The CDR3 contains 13 residues. The chain links TRBV18 to TRBJ1-1; no clear D. The sequencing input was peripheral blood. The TCR was taken from an adult man with Graves' ophthalmopathy. The CDR3 DNA is TGTGCCAGCTCAGGCAGCATGAACACTGAAGCTTTCTTT. Its translation: CASSGSMNTEAFF.